A selection of T cell receptor beta chains follows, all from one sample in a study of monozygotic twins with inflammatory bowel disease. After re-calling the 5' RACE reads, TCRdb lists one entry per CDR3 protein, DNA absent. The sample yields approximately 400,000 distinct CDR3 sequences, of which the top ten take up less than 2.5%. The sample consisted of blood. These receptors were obtained from a human donor with ulcerative colitis or Crohn's disease, or a healthy co-twin of an affected twin (not recorded which). Each CDR3 is given with its conserved first and last residue.

j_gene | v_gene | CDR3aa
TRBJ2-2 | TRBV10-3 | CAIAGTAGGTGELFF
TRBJ2-5 | TRBV5-8 | CASRRRAVAPGETQYF
TRBJ2-3 | TRBV24-1 | CATSEPGQADTDTQYF
TRBJ2-5 | TRBV4-1 | CASSQDMPTDGAQYF
TRBJ1-5 | TRBV28 | CASSLTEGVGQPQHF
TRBJ2-3 | TRBV2 | CASSASRGQSTDTQYF
TRBJ1-5 | TRBV7-9 | CASSLLGDDQPQHF
TRBJ2-4 | TRBV11-2 | CASSLDPLSKNIQYF
TRBJ1-3 | TRBV6-2/TRBV6-3 | CASKSSGNTIYF
TRBJ1-1 | TRBV24-1 | CATSYRGSVSEAFF
TRBJ2-2 | TRBV4-2 | CASSRLLAGGPNTGELFF
TRBJ2-5 | TRBV5-1 | CASSLAGRGETQYF
TRBJ2-7 | TRBV28 | CASSYPTSAYEQYF
TRBJ1-3 | TRBV5-4 | CASSLNRDGNTIYF
TRBJ1-6 | TRBV6-1 | CASSTYWDRGSSPLHF
TRBJ1-2 | TRBV30 | CAWSVPGQGEGYTF
TRBJ1-1 | TRBV19 | CASSIQGGEAFF